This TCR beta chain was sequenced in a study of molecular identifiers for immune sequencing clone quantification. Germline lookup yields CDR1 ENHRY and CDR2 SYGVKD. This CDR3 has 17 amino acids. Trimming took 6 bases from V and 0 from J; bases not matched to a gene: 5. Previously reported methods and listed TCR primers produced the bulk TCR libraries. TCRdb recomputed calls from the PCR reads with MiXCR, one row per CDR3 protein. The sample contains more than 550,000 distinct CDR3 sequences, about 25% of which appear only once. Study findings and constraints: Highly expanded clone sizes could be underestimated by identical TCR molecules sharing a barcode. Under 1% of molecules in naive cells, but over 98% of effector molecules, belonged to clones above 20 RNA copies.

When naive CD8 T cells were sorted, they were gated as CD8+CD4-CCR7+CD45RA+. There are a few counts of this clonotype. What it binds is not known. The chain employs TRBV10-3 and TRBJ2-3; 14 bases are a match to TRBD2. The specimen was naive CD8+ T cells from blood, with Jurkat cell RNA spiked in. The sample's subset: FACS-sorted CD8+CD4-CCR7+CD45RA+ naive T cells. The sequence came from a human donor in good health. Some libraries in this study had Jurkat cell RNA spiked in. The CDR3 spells CAIRGTSGGRSTDTQYF. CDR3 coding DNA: TGTGCCATCAGGGGGACTAGCGGGGGCCGGAGCACAGATACGCAGTATTTT.